The present T cell receptor beta chain was sequenced within a study of blood T cells in healthy people across ages. The study's findings and limits: Roughly linear age-related decline in beta diversity appeared, significant by age around 38. The study found TCR beta diversity correlated strongly with naive T cell percentage. Conclusively comparing naive with antigen-experienced cells was impossible with unsorted PBMCs.

Donors were systemically healthy Caucasian individuals from Russia aged about 6 to 95 years. Sample-barcoded 5' priming and a J-beta primer mix drove a second PCR of about 6 to 12 cycles. TCRdb fed the 5' RACE reads into MiXCR, producing one record per CDR3 protein. The sample has about 800,000 distinct CDR3 sequences; roughly 46% are singletons. Per germline, CDR1 SGHVS and CDR2 FQNEAQ. V was pared by 1 base and J by 2 bases, with 17 bases between. The CDR3 is 17 amino acids. This clonotype showed up just a few times. Its antigen is still unknown. The rearrangement uses TRBV7-8 and TRBJ2-5; a possible D gene is TRBD2 (6 bases). The sequence derives from an elderly man in good health. Specimen: blood. The CDR3 reads CASSLGSPAGRQETQYF. CDR3 DNA sequence: TGTGCCAGCAGCTTAGGGAGTCCGGCGGGACGACAAGAGACCCAGTACTTC.